The clone carrying this T cell receptor beta chain was counted only a few times. Cohort 3 recovered donors had two negative PCRs, clearance, or symptom resolution. The sample originates from a study of blood T cell repertoires in COVID-19. Study information: Samples taken during acute and convalescent COVID-19 were collected in the United States, Italy and Spain. Sources were T cells, B-cell-depleted T cells, or PBMCs; the material itself was cDNA or gDNA.

Sequenced by immunoSEQ multiplex PCR; TCRdb stores in-frame clones only, minus some. The sample lists approximately 200,000 clones; roughly four fifths were seen once. There are 15 residues in the CDR3. Looked up from germline, CDR1 is WSHSY and CDR2 is SAAADI. V gave up 4 bases and J gave up 0 bases; unmatched junction bases: 5. The genes are TRBV10-2 and TRBJ2-7; 8 nucleotides align to TRBD1. The specimen was PBMCs or T cells enriched from blood (not recorded which). The receptor's source is a man aged 35-49 years who had recovered from COVID-19. CDR3 sequence reads: CASSGGDRSSYEQYF. The CDR3 nucleotides read TGCGCCAGCAGTGGCGGGGACAGGAGCTCCTACGAGCAGTACTTC.